This T cell receptor beta chain was obtained from a study of radiotherapy plus CTLA-4 blockade in lung cancer. Broader study findings: Blood TCR clones of tumor origin expanded after radiotherapy plus ipilimumab.

Sequenced by immunoSEQ multiplex PCR; TCRdb stores in-frame clones only, minus some. The repertoire holds approximately 52,000 clones, with roughly three quarters as singletons. The germline CDR1 and CDR2 sequences are LGHNA and YSLEER. The CDR3 is 14 residues long. Deletions cut 0 bases from V and 4 bases from J, with 9 bases between. Turning to this clone: What it recognizes is unknown.

This specimen consisted of peripheral blood, obtained from a patient treated with radiotherapy plus ipilimumab. The rearrangement uses TRBV4-3 and TRBJ1-1; perhaps TRBD1 as D (6 bases). The receptor was isolated from a human donor with non-small cell lung cancer who had a complete response to radiotherapy plus ipilimumab. CDR3 loop: CASSQEPRGTEAFF. The CDR3 DNA reads as TGCGCCAGCAGCCAAGAACCCAGGGGCACTGAAGCTTTCTTT.